This T cell receptor (beta chain) was obtained from a study of OX40 agonist ivuxolimab in advanced cancers. Background on the study: Patients were dosed intravenously with ivuxolimab at 0.01 to 10 mg/kg every 2 weeks.

The CDR3 totals 13 residues. The ends were cut back, 8 bases at V and 3 bases at J, with 10 bases in the middle. The germline CDR1 and CDR2 sequences are ENHRY and SYGVKD. Points from the study as a whole: Dose levels from 0.1 to 3.0 mg/kg saw CD4+ and CD8+ blood T cells expand clonally by week 6. Relative to CD4+, CD8+ T cells held more expanded clones on average.

In this sample, this clone turned up once. The antigen is undetermined. TCRdb keeps only in-frame clones here, not all; method: immunoSEQ multiplex PCR. The sample has about 62,000 clones, roughly 80% seen once; the top ten hold about 3.5%. The TCR originated in an adult with an advanced solid tumor such as melanoma, head and neck, liver or kidney cancer. This chain joins TRBV10-3 and TRBJ1-4, with unresolved D. This specimen was CD4+ or CD8+ T cells sorted from blood, taken in a trial of the OX40 agonist ivuxolimab. The CDR3 sequence: CAIRSVANEKLFF. CDR3 DNA sequence: TGTGCCATCCGATCCGTCGCTAATGAAAAACTGTTTTTT.